The 11 T cell receptor beta chains in this list originate from one sample, sequenced in a study of post-analysis software for immune sequencing data. Notes on the study in general: Higher frequency in patients than in controls was seen for roughly 5 TRBV segments, with TRBV5-6, TRBV5-1 and TRBV20-1 among them.

Incorporated into the TCR beta cDNA libraries were unique molecular identifiers, which served to reduce PCR and sequencing biases. TCRdb reprocessed the PCR reads with MiXCR, giving one entry per CDR3 protein. The repertoire consists of around 710,000 distinct CDR3 sequences, with about 45% occurring once and the leading ten covering roughly 4.5%. The antigens of these receptors remain unknown. Material for sequencing was blood. These TCRs come from a girl between 10 and 17 years old with multiple sclerosis.

V usage is TRBV7-2 and J usage is TRBJ2-3, with D maybe TRBD2 (5 bases). Germline V gene lookup returns CDR1 SGHTA and CDR2 FQGNSA. The V end lost 1 base, the J end lost 5 bases, and 10 bases lay between the germline ends. The CDR3 spans 14 residues. The DNA for the CDR3 is TGTGCCAGCAGCTTAGACGGTAGCGAAGATACGCAGTATTTT. It codes for CASSLDGSEDTQYF.

The rearrangement uses TRBV28 and TRBJ2-1; tentative D call: TRBD2 (6 bases). Per germline, CDR1 MDHEN and CDR2 SYDVKM. The V end was cut by 6 bases, the J end by 0 bases, with 15 bases between. CDR3 length equals 16 residues. CDR3 bases: TGTGCCAGCAGCCTCAAGACTAGTCGCTCCTACAATGAGCAGTTCTTC. Translated, it gives CASSLKTSRSYNEQFF.

The chain couples TRBV2 to TRBJ1-2; TRBD1 aligns across 12 bases. Trimming took 0 bases from V and 7 from J; bases not matched to a gene: 9. Per germline, CDR1 SNHLY and CDR2 FYNNEI. This CDR3 region has 17 residues. The CDR3 bases are TGTGCCAGCAGTGAAGCCCCCGGCCGGGACAGGGGGCTTGGCTACACCTTC. As protein: CASSEAPGRDRGLGYTF. The variable domain in full, completed from reference TRBV2 and TRBJ1-2, reads EPEVTQTPSHQVTQMGQEVILRCVPISNHLYFYWYRQILGQKVEFLVSFYNNEISEKSEIFDDQFSVERPDGSNFTLKIRSTKLEDSAMYFCASSEAPGRDRGLGYTFGSGTRLTVV.

The chain combines TRBV13 with TRBJ2-1, with 7 nucleotides matching TRBD2. The CDR3 extends over 15 amino acids. Trimming removed 6 bases from V and 3 bases from J; junction bases left unmatched: 8. Germline-derived CDR1 and CDR2 are PRHDT and FYEKMQ (reference sequence). In DNA, the CDR3 is TGTGCCAGCAGATCTAGCGGACCCAACTACAATGAGCAGTTCTTC. Amino acids: CASRSSGPNYNEQFF.

This rearrangement joins TRBV12-3 or TRBV12-4 to TRBJ2-4, with D tentatively TRBD1 (6 bases). The J call may not be correct, given that the DNA end is closer to TRBJ2-7. This CDR3 is 14 amino acids long. CDR3 DNA: TGTGCCAGCAGTTTAGGGACAGCGCCATACGAGCAGTACTTC. Translation: CASSLGTAPYEQYF.

The chain carries TRBV29-1 and TRBJ2-5; D is undetermined. Germline CDR1 reads SQVTM; CDR2 reads ANQGSEA. The CDR3 spans 12 residues. Trimming cost V 4 bases and J 2 bases, with 8 bases left between them. CDR3 DNA sequence: TGCAGCGTTGCGGGCTTTCAAGAGACCCAGTACTTC. Amino acid sequence: CSVAGFQETQYF.

This chain connects TRBV12-3 or TRBV12-4 to TRBJ2-1; 9 positions match TRBD1. The CDR3 is 16 residues long. V gave up 4 bases and J gave up 5 bases; unmatched junction bases: 9. The CDR3 DNA sequence: TGTGCCAGCAGTTCTCGGGGGGACAGGGAGGACAATGAGCAGTTCTTC. Its protein product is CASSSRGDREDNEQFF.

The chain employs TRBV20-1 and TRBJ2-5; D perhaps matches TRBD1 (6 bases). Germline CDR1 reads DFQATT; CDR2 reads SNEGSKA (reference sequence). This CDR3 region has 16 residues. Between the trimmed V and J ends, which lost 2 bases and 0 bases, there was a span of 16 bases. CDR3 bases: TGCAGTGCTAGACTGACCTGGACAGCCAACCAAGAGACCCAGTACTTC. Amino acids: CSARLTWTANQETQYF.

The rearrangement links TRBV5-6 to TRBJ1-2; D may be TRBD1 (5 bases). This CDR3 contains 18 residues. Trimming removed 4 bases from V and 3 bases from J, with 25 bases in between. Per germline, CDR1 SGHDT and CDR2 YYEEEE. The CDR3 DNA is TGTGCCAGCAGCCGCGGGTTCCGGGGGACTATGGGGGACTATGGCTACACCTTC. Protein product: CASSRGFRGTMGDYGYTF.

This clonotype was observed once. The chain employs TRBV27 and TRBJ2-3, with 8 bases that match TRBD2. There are 17 residues in the CDR3. Germline V gives CDR1 MNHEY, CDR2 SMNVEV (reference sequence). Losses at the gene ends were 0 bases for V and 1 base for J; bases not matched to a gene: 6. CDR3 bases: TGTGCCAGCAGTTTATCGACCCCGGGAGGGGGCACAGATACGCAGTATTTT. Its translation: CASSLSTPGGGTDTQYF.

Concerning this clonotype itself: Compared with germline, one end of the junction differs, possibly owing to a read error. The J gene is TRBJ2-7, the V gene TRBV12-3 or TRBV12-4; 8 nucleotides match TRBD2. This CDR3 region has 10 residues. The CDR3 sequence: CTSGGREQYF. The CDR3 nucleotides are TGTACCAGCGGGGGAAGGGAGCAGTACTTC.